A single sample gave rise to the 10 T cell receptor beta chains below, sequenced in a study of T cells after yellow fever vaccination. TCRdb independently ran MiXCR on the 5' RACE reads; one entry per CDR3 protein. Of 250,000 to 400,000 distinct CDR3 sequences detected, over 4% appear once; the ten largest clones hold 20% to 25%. This sample comprised PBMCs, obtained 5 days after the yellow fever booster vaccination. These receptor sequences come from a man between 18 and 29 years old who received the YFV17D yellow fever vaccine.

In this sample, this clonotype turned up many times. The chain joins TRBV12-3 or TRBV12-4 to TRBJ1-6; D remains ambiguous. This CDR3 contains 14 residues. V lost 2 bases to trimming and J lost 6 bases, with 8 bases between them. CDR3: CASSLRNGNSPLHF. The CDR3 coding sequence is TGTGCCAGCAGTTTAAGGAACGGTAATTCACCCCTCCACTTT.

This clonotype has just a few counts. The chain links TRBV5-6 to TRBJ2-3, with 11 bases aligning to TRBD2. The germline V gene has CDR1 SGHDT and CDR2 YYEEEE. This CDR3 has 18 residues. Trimming cost V 3 bases and J 0 bases; bases outside gene matches: 9. The DNA for the CDR3 is TGTGCCAGCAGCTCAGACACTAGCGGGGGCCTTAGCACAGATACGCAGTATTTT. It encodes CASSSDTSGGLSTDTQYF.

The sample holds a few counts of this clonotype. The chain carries TRBV6-5 and TRBJ2-7; the D gene could be TRBD1 or TRBD2 (5 bases each). Germline V CDR1 and CDR2: MNHEY, SVGAGI. The CDR3 is 15 residues long. The V gene lost 5 bases and the J gene lost 4 bases, with 18 bases spanning the gap. Written as DNA, the CDR3 is TGTGCCAGCAGTCGGACCGGGACGGAAAGTTACGAGCAGTACTTC. It is translated as CASSRTGTESYEQYF.

The rearrangement joins TRBV9 to TRBJ2-2, with D perhaps being TRBD1 or TRBD2 (5 bases each). Deletions cut 4 bases from V and 7 bases from J, with 17 bases between. Germline V CDR1 and CDR2: SGDLS, YYNGEE. The CDR3 is 15 amino acids. The CDR3 spells CASSPRDLAGGELFF. The CDR3 nucleotides are TGTGCCAGCAGCCCTAGGGACCTTGCGGGCGGGGAGCTGTTTTTT.

This clonotype was detected ten times or more. V usage is TRBV5-6 and J usage is TRBJ2-5; D possibly corresponds to TRBD2 (6 bases). Germline V gene sequence: CDR1 SGHDT, CDR2 YYEEEE. With 5 bases removed from V and 2 bases from J, the gap between germline ends came to 13 bases. CDR3 length equals 14 residues. CDR3 residues: CASRTAGKQETQYF. The DNA for the CDR3 is TGTGCCAGCAGGACGGCGGGGAAGCAAGAGACCCAGTACTTC. The full variable domain, its missing parts supplied by reference TRBV5-6 and TRBJ2-5, is DAGVTQSPTHLIKTRGQQVTLRCSPKSGHDTVSWYQQALGQGPQFIFQYYEEEERQRGNFPDRFSGHQFPNYSSELNVNALLLGDSALYLCASRTAGKQETQYFGPGTRLLVL.

This clonotype was detected many times. The rearrangement links TRBV6-5 to TRBJ2-2; D may be TRBD2 (5 bases). The CDR3 is made up of 15 amino acids. With 6 bases removed from V and 3 bases from J, the gap between germline ends came to 14 bases. CDR1 and CDR2 from the germline V gene are MNHEY and SVGAGI. The CDR3 DNA reads as TGTGCCAGCAGCCACGGGGTCAGGCACACCGGGGAGCTGTTTTTT. Protein sequence: CASSHGVRHTGELFF.

The chain uses TRBV6-1 and TRBJ2-5; unclear D gene. The germline V gene has CDR1 MNHNS and CDR2 SASEGT. The CDR3 totals 11 residues. V lost 6 bases, J lost 7 bases, and 9 bases lay in between. The CDR3 here is CASRSPATQYF. The CDR3 DNA follows: TGTGCCAGCAGATCGCCAGCGACCCAGTACTTC.

This clonotype was recorded at least ten times. This chain links TRBV12-3 or TRBV12-4 with TRBJ2-5, with D tentatively TRBD1 (6 bases). Trimming took 7 bases from V and 0 from J, leaving 9 bases between them. The CDR3 has 13 residues. CDR3 coding DNA: TGTGCCAGCAATACAGGGAACCAAGAGACCCAGTACTTC. Protein: CASNTGNQETQYF.

This clonotype occurred a few times. The chain is built from TRBV20-1 and TRBJ2-7; D is ambiguous. Germline V gives CDR1 DFQATT, CDR2 SNEGSKA (reference sequence). V lost 3 bases to trimming and J lost 2 bases, with 17 bases between them. The CDR3 sequence is 15 residues long. The CDR3 bases are TGCAGTGCTAGCTTAGGCCGGACCGCCGCCTACGAGCAGTACTTC. Amino acid sequence: CSASLGRTAAYEQYF.

The rearrangement links TRBV5-1 to TRBJ1-1, with TRBD1 as a possible D gene (6 bases). V dropped 0 bases and J dropped 0 bases, with 12 bases sitting between them. The CDR3 has 16 amino acids. CDR1 and CDR2 from the germline V gene are SGHRS and YFSETQ. The CDR3 protein is CASSLAGGAMNTEAFF. CDR3 coding DNA: TGCGCCAGCAGCTTGGCCGGGGGGGCCATGAACACTGAAGCTTTCTTT. The whole variable domain, remainder taken from reference TRBV5-1 and TRBJ1-1, is KAGVTQTPRYLIKTRGQQVTLSCSPISGHRSVSWYQQTPGQGLQFLFEYFSETQRNKGNFPGRFSGRQFSNSRSEMNVSTLELGDSALYLCASSLAGGAMNTEAFFGQGTRLTVV.